These 2 T cell receptor beta chains originate from one sample sequenced in a study of blood T cell repertoires in COVID-19. TCRdb's table, derived via immunoSEQ multiplex PCR, lists solely in-frame clones and lacks some. The profile shows approximately 14,000 clones, more than 70% of them singletons. The sequenced sample consisted of peripheral blood. Receptor source: a human donor in a cohort sampled during active COVID-19.

This clone is a singleton in its sample. J is TRBJ2-3 and V is TRBV9; D gene uncertain. The CDR3 sequence is 12 residues long. Trimming took 2 bases from V and 5 from J, leaving 6 bases between them. Per germline, CDR1 SGDLS and CDR2 YYNGEE. The CDR3 DNA reads TGTGCCAGCAGCGTTAGCCAAGATACGCAGTATTTT. Translating gives CASSVSQDTQYF. Full variable domain (rest looked up from reference TRBV9 and TRBJ2-3): DSGVTQTPKHLITATGQRVTLRCSPRSGDLSVYWYQQSLDQGLQFLIQYYNGEERAKGNILERFSAQQFPDLHSELNLSSLELGDSALYFCASSVSQDTQYFGPGTRLTVL.

This chain links TRBV12-3 or TRBV12-4 with TRBJ2-3, with unresolved D. V dropped 7 bases and J dropped 2 bases, with 7 bases sitting between them. This CDR3 is built from 12 residues. Here the CDR3 DNA reads TGTGCCAGCAAGCTTGACACAGATACGCAGTATTTT. Translating it yields CASKLDTDTQYF.